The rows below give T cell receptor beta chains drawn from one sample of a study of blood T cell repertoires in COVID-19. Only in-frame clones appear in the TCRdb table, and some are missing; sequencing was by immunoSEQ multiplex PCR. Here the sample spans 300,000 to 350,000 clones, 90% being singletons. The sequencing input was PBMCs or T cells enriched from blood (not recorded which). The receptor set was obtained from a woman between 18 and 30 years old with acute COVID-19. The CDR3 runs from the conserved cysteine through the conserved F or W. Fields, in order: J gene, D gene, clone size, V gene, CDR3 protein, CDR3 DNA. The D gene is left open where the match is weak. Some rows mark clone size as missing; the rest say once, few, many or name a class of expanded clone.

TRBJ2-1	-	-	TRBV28	CASSLIEGYNEQFF	TGTGCCAGCAGTTTAATAGAGGGCTACAATGAGCAGTTCTTC
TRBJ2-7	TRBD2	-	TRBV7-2	CASSSPILAGGSSNEQYF	TGTGCCAGCAGCTCCCCTATTCTAGCGGGAGGGTCATCGAACGAGCAGTACTTC
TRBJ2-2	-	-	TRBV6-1	CASSERLNTGELFF	TGTGCCAGCAGTGAGCGATTGAACACCGGGGAGCTGTTTTTT
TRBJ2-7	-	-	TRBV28	CASSFPGHRTYEQYF	TGTGCCAGCAGTTTTCCGGGACACCGAACCTACGAGCAGTACTTC
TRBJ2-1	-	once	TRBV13	CASSLLGEAYNEQFF	TGTGCCAGCAGCTTACTGGGGGAGGCCTACAATGAGCAGTTCTTC
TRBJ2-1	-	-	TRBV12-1	CASSFARDRGIDEQFF	TGTGCCAGCAGCTTTGCGCGAGACAGGGGGATCGATGAGCAGTTCTTC
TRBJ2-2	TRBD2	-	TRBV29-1	CSVSIAGGPGELFF	TGCAGCGTTAGTATAGCGGGAGGGCCCGGGGAGCTGTTTTTT
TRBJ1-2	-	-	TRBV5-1	CASSSQGNGYTF	TGCGCCAGCAGCTCACAGGGCAACGGCTACACCTTC
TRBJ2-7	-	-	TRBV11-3	CASSQGDEQYF	TGTGCCAGCAGTCAGGGTGACGAGCAGTACTTC
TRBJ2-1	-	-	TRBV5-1	CASCPSWTGGDNEQFF	TGCGCCAGCTGCCCTTCGTGGACGGGGGGCGACAATGAGCAGTTCTTC
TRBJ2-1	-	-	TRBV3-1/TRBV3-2	CASSHPSLSSYNEQFF	TGTGCCAGCAGCCATCCCTCCCTTAGCTCCTACAATGAGCAGTTCTTC
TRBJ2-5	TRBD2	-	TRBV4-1	CASSQGSGLADETQYF	TGCGCCAGCAGCCAAGGCTCGGGACTAGCTGATGAGACCCAGTACTTC
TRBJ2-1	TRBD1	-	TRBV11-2	CASSRPGTGGNEQFF	TGTGCCAGCAGCCGTCCCGGGACAGGGGGCAATGAGCAGTTCTTC
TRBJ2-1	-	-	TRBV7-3	CASSSTGNEQFF	TGTGCCAGCAGCTCGACTGGGAATGAGCAGTTCTTC
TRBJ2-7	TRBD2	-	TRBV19	CASREREGLYYEQYF	TGTGCCAGTAGAGAGCGGGAGGGTCTGTACTACGAGCAGTACTTC
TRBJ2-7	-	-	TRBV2	CASREPPLSRDEQYF	TGTGCCAGCAGGGAACCGCCTTTGAGCCGGGACGAGCAGTACTTC
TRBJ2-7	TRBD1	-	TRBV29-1	CSVVGTQGVSSYEQYF	TGCAGCGTTGTAGGAACACAGGGGGTGAGCTCCTACGAGCAGTACTTC
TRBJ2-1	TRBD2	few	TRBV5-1	CASSPSTSGVGFNEQFF	TGCGCCAGCAGCCCATCGACTAGCGGAGTGGGGTTTAATGAGCAGTTCTTC
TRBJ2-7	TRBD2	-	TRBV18	CASSPYSGRAQYEQYF	TGTGCCAGCTCACCATACAGCGGGAGAGCGCAATACGAGCAGTACTTC
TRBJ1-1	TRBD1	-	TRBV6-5	CASRPHRGGTEAFF	TGTGCCAGCAGGCCCCACAGGGGAGGTACTGAAGCTTTCTTT
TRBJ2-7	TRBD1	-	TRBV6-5	CASSRVWTGRHEQYF	TGTGCCAGCAGTCGCGTGTGGACAGGGAGGCACGAGCAGTACTTC
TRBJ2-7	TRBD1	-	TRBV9	CASSPSTGGLEQYF	TGTGCCAGCAGCCCATCGACAGGGGGACTCGAGCAGTACTTC